The rows below give T cell receptor beta chains drawn from one sample of a study of CD8 T cells in Susac syndrome. TCRdb reprocessed the immunoSEQ multiplex PCR reads via MiXCR and lists one record per CDR3 protein. The sample holds some 110,000 distinct CDR3 sequences, around 94% seen once. The sequenced sample consisted of CD4+ T cells from PBMCs. The receptors derive from a human donor in good health. Each CDR3 is given with its conserved first and last residue. Each record gives: J gene, D gene, clone size, V gene, CDR3 protein, CDR3 DNA. D genes are given only for firm matches. The size of a clone is reported for some rows only, either as once, few or many, or as a class for expanded clones.

TRBJ2-7 - - TRBV11-2 CASSLGQADYEQYF TGTGCCAGCAGCTTAGGGCAGGCAGACTACGAGCAGTACTTC
TRBJ2-7 TRBD2 - TRBV7-8 CASNSPRLAGLFEQYF TGTGCCAGCAACAGCCCTCGGCTAGCGGGGCTATTCGAGCAGTACTTC
TRBJ1-1 - - TRBV25-1 CASSEIGRTEAFF TGTGCCAGCAGTGAAATTGGACGGACTGAAGCTTTCTTT
TRBJ2-5 TRBD2 - TRBV3-1 CAISTSGAQETQYF TGTGCCATCTCGACTAGCGGGGCACAAGAGACCCAGTACTTC
TRBJ2-7 - - TRBV29-1 CSITGTVLHEQYF TGCAGTATTACGGGGACCGTCCTACACGAGCAGTACTTC
TRBJ2-6 - - TRBV6-2/TRBV6-3 CASSYQDGRLANVLTF TGTGCCAGCAGTTACCAGGACGGAAGGCTCGCCAACGTCCTGACTTTC
TRBJ2-1 - - TRBV3-1 CASSPRPGQSSYNEQFF TGTGCCAGCAGCCCCCGCCCGGGACAATCTTCCTACAATGAGCAGTTCTTC
TRBJ2-7 - - TRBV5-6 CASSFSPGSRYEQYF TGCGCCAGCAGCTTTTCGCCGGGTAGTAGATACGAGCAGTACTTC
TRBJ2-2 - - TRBV9 CASSVGVTNTGELFF TGTGCCAGCAGCGTAGGGGTAACGAACACCGGGGAGCTGTTTTTT
TRBJ2-7 - once TRBV6-5 CASSYPGLPIHF TGTGCCAGCAGTTACCCAGGACTCCCGATTCACTTC
TRBJ2-7 - - TRBV14 CASSQDVNPFYEQYF TGTGCCAGCAGCCAAGATGTAAATCCTTTCTACGAGCAGTACTTC
TRBJ2-7 TRBD1 few TRBV4-3 CASSQDLTGENYEQYF TGCGCCAGCAGCCAAGATTTAACAGGGGAAAACTACGAGCAGTACTTC
TRBJ1-1 TRBD1 once TRBV5-1 CASSSGQGARGEAFF TGCGCCAGCAGCTCGGGACAGGGGGCGCGAGGTGAAGCTTTCTTT
TRBJ1-4 - - TRBV15 CATSSRTPNEKLFF TGTGCCACCAGCAGTCGGACACCTAATGAAAAACTGTTTTTT
TRBJ2-6 - - TRBV6-2/TRBV6-3 CASRQEGTSGANVLTF TGTGCCAGCAGACAGGAGGGGACCTCTGGGGCCAACGTCCTGACTTTC
TRBJ2-3 TRBD2 - TRBV20-1 CSASIRAGGPTDTQYF TGCAGTGCTAGTATTAGGGCGGGAGGCCCCACAGATACGCAGTATTTT
TRBJ2-7 TRBD1 - TRBV7-9 CATSLTGGPGEQYF TGTGCCACCTCCCTGACAGGGGGCCCGGGTGAGCAGTACTTC
TRBJ1-1 TRBD1 - TRBV7-9 CASSLGGQLMNTEAFF TGTGCCAGCAGCTTAGGGGGACAGTTAATGAACACTGAAGCTTTCTTT
TRBJ1-2 TRBD1 - TRBV19 CASRSDRDRVKGNYGYTF TGTGCCAGTAGGAGTGATCGGGACAGGGTCAAAGGGAACTATGGCTACACCTTC
TRBJ1-5 - once TRBV7-2 CASSSQIGRAYAQPQHF TGTGCCAGCAGCTCCCAGATCGGCAGGGCTTATGCTCAGCCCCAGCATTTT
TRBJ2-7 TRBD2 - TRBV28 CASRGLAGGYEQYF TGTGCCAGCAGGGGACTAGCGGGAGGGTACGAGCAGTACTTC
TRBJ2-7 - - TRBV27 CASTPTGQSYEQYF TGTGCCAGCACCCCGACAGGCCAATCCTACGAGCAGTACTTC
TRBJ1-1 - - TRBV18 CASSPPGSGTEAFF TGTGCCAGCTCACCACCGGGATCGGGGACTGAAGCTTTCTTT
TRBJ2-4 - - TRBV11-2 CASSRDTINIQYF TGTGCCAGCAGTCGGGACACGATAAACATTCAGTACTTC
TRBJ2-1 TRBD2 - TRBV2 CASRPGLDEYNEQFF TGTGCCAGCAGGCCGGGACTAGACGAATACAATGAGCAGTTCTTC
TRBJ2-7 - few TRBV12-3/TRBV12-4 CASTLDHSYEQYF TGTGCCAGCACCCTGGACCACTCCTACGAGCAGTACTTC
TRBJ2-5 - - TRBV20-1 CSALRETQETQYF TGCAGTGCTTTAAGGGAAACGCAAGAGACCCAGTACTTC
TRBJ2-3 - - TRBV5-1 CASSLGRETDTQYF TGCGCCAGCAGCTTGGGTCGGGAGACAGATACGCAGTATTTT
TRBJ2-1 - - TRBV11-2 CASSTPMGSEQFF TGTGCCAGCAGCACTCCCATGGGGAGTGAGCAGTTCTTC
TRBJ1-2 - - TRBV10-3 CAISLQGPTNYGYTF TGTGCCATCAGTTTACAGGGCCCCACTAACTATGGCTACACCTTC
TRBJ2-7 TRBD2 - TRBV10-3 CAITRTGGNNEQYF TGTGCCATCACGAGAACGGGAGGAAACAACGAGCAGTACTTC